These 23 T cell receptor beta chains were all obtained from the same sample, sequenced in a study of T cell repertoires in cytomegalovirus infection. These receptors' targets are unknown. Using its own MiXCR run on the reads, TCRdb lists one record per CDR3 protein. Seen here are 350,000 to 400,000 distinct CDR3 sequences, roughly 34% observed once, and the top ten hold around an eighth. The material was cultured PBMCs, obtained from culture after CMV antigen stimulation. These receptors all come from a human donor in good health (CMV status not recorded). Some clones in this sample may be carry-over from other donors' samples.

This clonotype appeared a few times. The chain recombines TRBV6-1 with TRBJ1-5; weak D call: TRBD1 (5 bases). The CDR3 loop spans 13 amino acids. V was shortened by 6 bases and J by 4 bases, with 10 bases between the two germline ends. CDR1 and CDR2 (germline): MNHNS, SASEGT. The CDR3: CASRRDGNQPQHF. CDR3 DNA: TGTGCCAGCAGGAGGGACGGAAATCAGCCCCAGCATTTT.

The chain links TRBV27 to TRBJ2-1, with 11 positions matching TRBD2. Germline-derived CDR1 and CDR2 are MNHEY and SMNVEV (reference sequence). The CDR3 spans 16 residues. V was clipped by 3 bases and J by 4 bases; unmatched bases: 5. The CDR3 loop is CASSFSGRAKYNEQFF. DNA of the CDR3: TGTGCCAGCAGTTTTAGCGGGAGGGCCAAGTACAATGAGCAGTTCTTC.

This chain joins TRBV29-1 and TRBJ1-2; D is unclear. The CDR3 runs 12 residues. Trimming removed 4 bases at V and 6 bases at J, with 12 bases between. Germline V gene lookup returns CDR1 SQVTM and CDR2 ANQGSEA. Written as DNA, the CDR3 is TGCAGCGTTGTCGGCCCCGAGGATGGCTACACCTTC. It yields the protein CSVVGPEDGYTF.

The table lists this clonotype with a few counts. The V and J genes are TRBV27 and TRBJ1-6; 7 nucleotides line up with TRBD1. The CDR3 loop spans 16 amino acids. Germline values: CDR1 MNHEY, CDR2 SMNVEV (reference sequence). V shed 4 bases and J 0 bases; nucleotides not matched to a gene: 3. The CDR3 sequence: CASSSGQSSYNSPLHF. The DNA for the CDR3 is TGTGCCAGCAGTTCGGGACAGAGCTCCTATAATTCACCCCTCCACTTT.

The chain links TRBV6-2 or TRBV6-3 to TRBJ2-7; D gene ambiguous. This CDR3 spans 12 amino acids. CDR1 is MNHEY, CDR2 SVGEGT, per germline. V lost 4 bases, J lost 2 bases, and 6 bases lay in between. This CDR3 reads CASSSWPYEQYF. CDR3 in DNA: TGTGCCAGCAGTTCTTGGCCCTACGAGCAGTACTTC.

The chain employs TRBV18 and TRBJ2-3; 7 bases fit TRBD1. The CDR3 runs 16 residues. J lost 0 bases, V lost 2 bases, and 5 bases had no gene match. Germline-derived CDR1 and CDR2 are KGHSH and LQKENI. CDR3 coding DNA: TGTGCCAGCTCACCAAATGAGGGGGCTAGCACAGATACGCAGTATTTT. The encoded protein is CASSPNEGASTDTQYF. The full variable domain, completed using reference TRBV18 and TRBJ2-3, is NAGVMQNPRHLVRRRGQEARLRCSPMKGHSHVYWYRQLPEEGLKFMVYLQKENIIDESGMPKERFSAEFPKEGPSILRIQQVVRGDSAAYFCASSPNEGASTDTQYFGPGTRLTVL.

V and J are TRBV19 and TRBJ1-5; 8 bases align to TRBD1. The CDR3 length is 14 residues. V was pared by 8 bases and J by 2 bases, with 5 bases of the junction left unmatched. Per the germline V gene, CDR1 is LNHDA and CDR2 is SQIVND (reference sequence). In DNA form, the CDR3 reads TGTGCCAGTGGACAGGGCGGCGGCAATCAGCCCCAGCATTTT. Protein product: CASGQGGGNQPQHF.

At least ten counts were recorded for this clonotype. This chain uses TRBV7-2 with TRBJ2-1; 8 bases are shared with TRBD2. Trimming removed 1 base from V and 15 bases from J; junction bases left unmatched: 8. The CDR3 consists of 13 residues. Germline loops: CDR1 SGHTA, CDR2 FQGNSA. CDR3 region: CASSLETGGGGFF. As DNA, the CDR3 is TGTGCCAGCAGCTTAGAGACGGGAGGGGGGGGGTTCTTC.

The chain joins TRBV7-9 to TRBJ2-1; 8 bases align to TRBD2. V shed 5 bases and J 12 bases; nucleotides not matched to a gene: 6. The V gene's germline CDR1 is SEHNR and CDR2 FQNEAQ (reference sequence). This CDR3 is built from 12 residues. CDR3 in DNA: TGTGCCAGCAGCGCTAGCGGGTCTGGGCAGTTCTTC. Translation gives CASSASGSGQFF.

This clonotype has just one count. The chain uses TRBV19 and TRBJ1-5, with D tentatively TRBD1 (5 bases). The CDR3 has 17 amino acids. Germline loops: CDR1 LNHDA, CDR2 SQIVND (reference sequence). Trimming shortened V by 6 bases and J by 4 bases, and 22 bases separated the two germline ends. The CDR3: CASRLGASDLENQPQHF. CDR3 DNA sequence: TGTGCCAGTAGGCTCGGGGCCTCGGATTTAGAAAATCAGCCCCAGCATTTT.

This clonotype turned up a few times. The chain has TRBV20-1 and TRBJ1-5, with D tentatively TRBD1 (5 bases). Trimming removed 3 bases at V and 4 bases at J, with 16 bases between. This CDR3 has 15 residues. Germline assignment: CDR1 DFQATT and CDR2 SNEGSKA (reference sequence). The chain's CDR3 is CSASEGWRPNQPQHF. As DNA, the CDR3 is TGCAGTGCTAGTGAGGGGTGGAGGCCAAATCAGCCCCAGCATTTT.

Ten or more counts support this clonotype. CDR3 amino acids: CASKARGGRAETDTQYF. In nucleotides, the CDR3 is TGTGCCAGCAAAGCCAGGGGGGGGAGGGCCGAAACAGATACGCAGTATTTT. V is TRBV27 and J is TRBJ2-3, with D possibly being TRBD1 or TRBD2 (7 bases each). V lost 7 bases to trimming and J lost 3 bases, with 23 bases between them. Germline values: CDR1 MNHEY, CDR2 SMNVEV (reference sequence). The CDR3 contains 17 residues.

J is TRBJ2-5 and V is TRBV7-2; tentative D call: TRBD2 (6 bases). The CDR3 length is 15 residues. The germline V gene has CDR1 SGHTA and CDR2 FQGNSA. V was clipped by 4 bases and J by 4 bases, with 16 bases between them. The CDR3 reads CASSSLPGARETQYF. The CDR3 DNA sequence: TGTGCCAGCAGCTCCCTCCCGGGAGCCAGAGAGACCCAGTACTTC. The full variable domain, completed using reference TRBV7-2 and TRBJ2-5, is GAGVSQSPSNKVTEKGKDVELRCDPISGHTALYWYRQSLGQGLEFLIYFQGNSAPDKSGLPSDRFSAERTGGSVSTLTIQRTQQEDSAVYLCASSSLPGARETQYFGPGTRLLVL.

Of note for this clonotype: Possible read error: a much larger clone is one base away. The CDR3 DNA reads as TGTGCCAGCAGCGTAGGAGGGACCCGCACAGATACGCAGTATTTT. This codes for CASSVGGTRTDTQYF. The rearrangement links TRBV9 to TRBJ2-3; the D call may be TRBD1 or TRBD2 (5 bases each). The CDR3 has 15 amino acids. With 0 bases removed from V and 1 base from J, the gap between germline ends came to 9 bases. Germline V lookup: CDR1 SGDLS, CDR2 YYNGEE.

CDR3 nucleotides: TGTGCCAGCAGTTACCGGGACAGCTCCTACGAGCAGTACTTC. It translates to CASSYRDSSYEQYF. V and J are TRBV27 and TRBJ2-7; TRBD1 agrees at 7 bases. CDR3 length equals 14 residues. Germline-derived CDR1 and CDR2 are MNHEY and SMNVEV (reference sequence). Unmatched junction bases numbered 3, after V lost 4 bases and J lost 0 bases.

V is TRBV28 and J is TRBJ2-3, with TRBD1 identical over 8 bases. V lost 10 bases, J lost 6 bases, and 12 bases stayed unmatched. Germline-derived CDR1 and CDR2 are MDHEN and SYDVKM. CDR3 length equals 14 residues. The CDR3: CATLSGQGWDTQYF. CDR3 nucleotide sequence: TGTGCCACCCTCTCCGGACAGGGATGGGATACGCAGTATTTT.

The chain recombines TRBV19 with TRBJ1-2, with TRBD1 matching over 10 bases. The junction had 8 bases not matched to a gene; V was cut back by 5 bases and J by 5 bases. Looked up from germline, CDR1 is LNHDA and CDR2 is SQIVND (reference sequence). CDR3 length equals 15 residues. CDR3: CASSPRTGGEYGYTF. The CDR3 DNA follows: TGTGCCAGTAGTCCAAGGACAGGGGGAGAGTATGGCTACACCTTC.

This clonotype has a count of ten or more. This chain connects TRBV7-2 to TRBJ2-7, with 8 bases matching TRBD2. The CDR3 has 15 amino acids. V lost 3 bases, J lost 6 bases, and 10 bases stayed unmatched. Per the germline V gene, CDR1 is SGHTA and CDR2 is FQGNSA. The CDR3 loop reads CASSLNGRASAEQYF. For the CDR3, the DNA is TGTGCCAGCAGCTTGAACGGGAGGGCGTCTGCCGAGCAGTACTTC.

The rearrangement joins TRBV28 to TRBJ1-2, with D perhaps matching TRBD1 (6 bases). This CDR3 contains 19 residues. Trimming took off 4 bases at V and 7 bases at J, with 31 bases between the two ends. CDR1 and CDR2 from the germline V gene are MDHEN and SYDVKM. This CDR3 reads CASSWSRDNPGRGVGGYTF. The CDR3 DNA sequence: TGTGCCAGCAGTTGGAGTCGGGACAATCCTGGGCGGGGGGTAGGTGGCTACACCTTC.

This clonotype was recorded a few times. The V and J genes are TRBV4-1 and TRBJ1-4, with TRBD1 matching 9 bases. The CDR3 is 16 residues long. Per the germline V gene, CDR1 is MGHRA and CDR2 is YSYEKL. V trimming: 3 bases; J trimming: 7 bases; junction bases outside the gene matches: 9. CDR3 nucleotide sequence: TGCGCCAGCAGCCATGGGGCCCGGGACAGGGTTGAAAAACTGTTTTTT. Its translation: CASSHGARDRVEKLFF.

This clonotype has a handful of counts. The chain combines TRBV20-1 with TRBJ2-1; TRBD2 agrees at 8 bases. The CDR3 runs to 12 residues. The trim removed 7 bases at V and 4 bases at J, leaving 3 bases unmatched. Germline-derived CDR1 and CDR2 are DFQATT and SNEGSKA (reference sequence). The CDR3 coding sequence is TGCAGTGGGACTAGCCTATACAATGAGCAGTTCTTC. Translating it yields CSGTSLYNEQFF.

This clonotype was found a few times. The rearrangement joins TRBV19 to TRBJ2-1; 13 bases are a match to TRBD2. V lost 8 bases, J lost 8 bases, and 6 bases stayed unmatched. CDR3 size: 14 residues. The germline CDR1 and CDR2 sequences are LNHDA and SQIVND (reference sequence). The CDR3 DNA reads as TGTGCCAGTTCTCGACTAGCGGGAGGATATGAGCAGTTCTTC. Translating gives CASSRLAGGYEQFF.

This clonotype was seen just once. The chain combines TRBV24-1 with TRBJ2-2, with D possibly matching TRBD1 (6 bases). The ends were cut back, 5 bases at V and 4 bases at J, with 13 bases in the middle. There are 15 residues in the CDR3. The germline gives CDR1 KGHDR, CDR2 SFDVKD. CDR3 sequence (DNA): TGTGCCACCAGTGCCCTTGAAGGGGGCACCGGGGAGCTGTTTTTT. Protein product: CATSALEGGTGELFF.